Listed below are T cell receptor beta chains from one sample, sequenced in a study of cytomegalovirus exposure and HLA in healthy donors. Assay used: immunoSEQ multiplex PCR; TCRdb lists only in-frame clones, some missing. Among some 120,000 clones, around nine tenths were seen once, and the ten largest hold roughly 2%. Sequencing was done on a sample of PBMCs. The receptors originated from a woman aged 18-29 years in good health and CMV-seronegative. Each CDR3 is given without its conserved first and last residue. The order of the fields is J gene, V gene, CDR3 protein.

TRBJ2-7 | TRBV6-1 | ASSEYSGRSYEQY
TRBJ1-5 | TRBV5-4 | ASSLDPGNQPQH
TRBJ2-3 | TRBV18 | ASSPPSGSTDTQY
TRBJ2-7 | TRBV9 | ASSGLGGYEQY
TRBJ2-2 | TRBV11-3 | ASTSTGELF
TRBJ2-7 | TRBV5-1 | ASSLVRGGSYEQY
TRBJ1-5 | TRBV4-1 | ASSQVETGPQH
TRBJ2-7 | TRBV2 | ASNTPLTSGSNEQY
TRBJ1-2 | TRBV30 | AWIRTGVFGYT
TRBJ2-2 | TRBV10-3 | AISESQGTGELF
TRBJ1-5 | TRBV28 | ASSLRVGGYSNQPQH
TRBJ2-7 | TRBV12-5 | ASGLVPLLTSRSSYEQY
TRBJ2-7 | TRBV19 | ASSIGSGRPYEQY
TRBJ1-1 | TRBV7-9 | ASSLTDRGEPNTEAF
TRBJ1-3 | TRBV14 | ASSQAVGNTIY
TRBJ2-1 | TRBV5-6 | ASRSLYRDRYNEQF
TRBJ1-1 | TRBV9 | ASSAPGGMNTEAF
TRBJ2-5 | TRBV13 | ASSPRLAGVGETQY
TRBJ2-7 | TRBV6-5 | ASSTGSQY
TRBJ2-7 | TRBV11-2 | ASSVGTGREQY
TRBJ2-1 | TRBV9 | ASSVEGDSGIGEQF
TRBJ1-2 | TRBV7-9 | ASSLFKGGVNGYT
TRBJ1-2 | TRBV7-2 | ASSFNRDGGYT
TRBJ2-7 | TRBV29-1 | SVKDFYEQY
TRBJ2-7 | TRBV11-3 | ASSPLTEFYEQY
TRBJ2-2 | TRBV2 | ASSRGGELF
TRBJ2-7 | TRBV18 | ASSPQRQGTTYEQY
TRBJ2-7 | TRBV19 | ASSITAGVYEQY
TRBJ2-1 | TRBV28 | ASSLWAVQGVGYNEQF
TRBJ1-1 | TRBV13 | ASSMDSENTEAF
TRBJ1-2 | TRBV18 | ASSRQANYGYT
TRBJ2-5 | TRBV29-1 | SVEGGRETQY
TRBJ2-1 | TRBV9 | ASTPGLAINEQF
TRBJ2-7 | TRBV5-1 | ASSLEGQNYEQY
TRBJ2-1 | TRBV4-1 | ASSQGVAGGGEQF
TRBJ1-1 | TRBV29-1 | SAQPGQGNTEAF
TRBJ2-7 | TRBV21-1 | ASSKGQGESYEQY
TRBJ2-1 | TRBV19 | ASSIMGQEQF
TRBJ2-7 | TRBV5-1 | ASSLTPGQAIYEQY
TRBJ1-2 | TRBV10-1 | ASSRTGYSGYT
TRBJ1-5 | TRBV6-5 | ASSYRGGSNQPQH
TRBJ1-2 | TRBV7-2 | ASSSAALTGLEVMNYGYT
TRBJ1-2 | TRBV27 | ASSLGTGVQYGYT
TRBJ2-7 | TRBV2 | ASLGTSGYEQY
TRBJ2-7 | TRBV2 | ATQLDRGFYEQY
TRBJ2-7 | TRBV2 | ARSRDYSYEQY
TRBJ1-4 | TRBV6-1 | ASSPSATNEKLF
TRBJ1-1 | TRBV7-3 | ASSFIPGQHEAF
TRBJ2-5 | TRBV11-2 | ASSSILQGGQETQY
TRBJ2-5 | TRBV5-6 | ASSRQGTDQETQY
TRBJ1-2 | TRBV27 | ASTPWGRGKNYGYT
TRBJ2-1 | TRBV7-9 | ASSLVGLAGGNEQF
TRBJ2-7 | TRBV29-1 | SVLKDSSYEQY
TRBJ2-7 | TRBV9 | ASSTQGSSYEQY
TRBJ2-1 | TRBV19 | ASAVLAGGPSNEQF
TRBJ2-7 | TRBV11-3 | ASSSRAGLAVGSYEQY
TRBJ2-7 | TRBV5-1 | ASSRSTSGRVEYEQY
TRBJ2-7 | TRBV13 | ASSLLLAGDEQY
TRBJ2-1 | TRBV19 | ASSIATLSYNEQF
TRBJ1-1 | TRBV9 | ASSARDRVMNTEAF